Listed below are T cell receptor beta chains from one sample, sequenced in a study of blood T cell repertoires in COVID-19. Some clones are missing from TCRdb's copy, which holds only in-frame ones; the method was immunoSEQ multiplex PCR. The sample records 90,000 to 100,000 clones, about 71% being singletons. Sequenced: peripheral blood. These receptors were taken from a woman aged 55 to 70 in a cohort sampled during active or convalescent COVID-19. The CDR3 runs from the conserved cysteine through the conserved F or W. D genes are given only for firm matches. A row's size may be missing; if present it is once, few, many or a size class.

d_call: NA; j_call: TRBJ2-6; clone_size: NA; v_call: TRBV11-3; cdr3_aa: CASSRSAGSRGANVLTF; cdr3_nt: TGTGCCAGCAGCCGGTCGGCAGGATCACGGGGGGCCAACGTCCTGACTTTC
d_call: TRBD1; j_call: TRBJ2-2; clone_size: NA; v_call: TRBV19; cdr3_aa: CASKAGGTGELFF; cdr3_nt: TGTGCCAGTAAGGCAGGGGGCACCGGGGAGCTGTTTTTT
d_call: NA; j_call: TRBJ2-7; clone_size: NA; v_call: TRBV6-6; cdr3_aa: CASRPDGEGGQYF; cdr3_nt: TGTGCCAGCAGACCCGACGGTGAAGGCGGGCAGTACTTC
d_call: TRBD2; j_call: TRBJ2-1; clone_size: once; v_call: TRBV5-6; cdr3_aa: CASSPDTGTRANEQFF; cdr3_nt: TGTGCCAGCAGCCCGGACACCGGGACTAGAGCGAATGAGCAGTTCTTC
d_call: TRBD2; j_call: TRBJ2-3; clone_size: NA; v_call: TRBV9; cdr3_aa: CASSGQGGGSTDTQYF; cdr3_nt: TGTGCCAGCAGCGGCCAGGGCGGGGGTAGCACAGATACGCAGTATTTT
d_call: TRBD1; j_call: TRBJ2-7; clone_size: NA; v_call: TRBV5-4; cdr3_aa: CASSGQGAYEQYF; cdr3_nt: TGTGCCAGCAGCGGTCAGGGGGCCTACGAGCAGTACTTC
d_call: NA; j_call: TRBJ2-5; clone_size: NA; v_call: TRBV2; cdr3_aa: CAGSESYQETQYF; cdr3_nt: TGTGCCGGCAGTGAGTCGTACCAAGAGACCCAGTACTTC
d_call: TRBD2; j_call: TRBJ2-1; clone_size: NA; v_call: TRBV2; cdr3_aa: CASSAPAGGLNEQFF; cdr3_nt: TGTGCCAGCAGTGCGCCTGCGGGGGGACTTAATGAGCAGTTCTTC
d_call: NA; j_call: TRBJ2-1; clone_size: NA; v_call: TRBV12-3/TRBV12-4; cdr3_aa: CASSLLAGHEQFF; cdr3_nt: TGTGCCAGCAGCCTTCTAGCAGGCCATGAGCAGTTCTTC
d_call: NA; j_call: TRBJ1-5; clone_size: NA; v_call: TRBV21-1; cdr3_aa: CASSKALFAVTYNQPQHF; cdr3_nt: TGTGCCAGCAGCAAAGCGCTTTTTGCGGTCACCTACAATCAGCCCCAGCATTTT
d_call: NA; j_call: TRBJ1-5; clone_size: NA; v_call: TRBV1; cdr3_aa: CTSSRRGDRDNQPQHF; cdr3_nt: TGCACCAGCAGCCGACGGGGGGACAGGGATAATCAGCCCCAGCATTTT
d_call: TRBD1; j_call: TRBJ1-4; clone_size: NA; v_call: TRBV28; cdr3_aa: CASSLSGGDEKLFF; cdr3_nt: TGTGCCAGCAGTTTATCAGGGGGCGATGAAAAACTGTTTTTT
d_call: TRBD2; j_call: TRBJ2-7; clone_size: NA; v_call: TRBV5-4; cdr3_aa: CASSLAVLAGSEQYF; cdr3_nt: TGTGCCAGCAGCTTGGCGGTACTAGCGGGGAGTGAGCAGTACTTC
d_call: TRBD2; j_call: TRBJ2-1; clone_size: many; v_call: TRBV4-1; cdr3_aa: CASSLPRGGLAGGLLLF; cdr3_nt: TGCGCCAGCAGCCTCCCAAGGGGCGGACTAGCGGGGGGGTTACTCCTCTTC
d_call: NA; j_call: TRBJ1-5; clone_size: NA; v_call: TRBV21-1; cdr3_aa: CASSKQFVGTVNNQPQHF; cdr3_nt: TGTGCCAGCAGCAAACAGTTCGTCGGGACAGTGAACAATCAGCCCCAGCATTTT
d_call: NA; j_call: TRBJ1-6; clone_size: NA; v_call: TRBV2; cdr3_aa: CASSYSAGGGTSPLHF; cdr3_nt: TGTGCCAGCAGTTACTCCGCGGGGGGCGGCACTTCACCCCTCCACTTT
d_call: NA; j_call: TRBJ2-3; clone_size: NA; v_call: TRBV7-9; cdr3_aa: CASNRQGTDTQYF; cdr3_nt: TGTGCCAGCAACCGACAGGGCACAGATACGCAGTATTTT
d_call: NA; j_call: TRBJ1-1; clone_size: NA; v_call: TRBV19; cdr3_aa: CASSVGTEAFF; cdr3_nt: TGTGCCAGTAGTGTCGGGACAGAAGCTTTCTTT
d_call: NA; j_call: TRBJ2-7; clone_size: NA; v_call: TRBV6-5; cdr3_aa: CASSYALRGEQYF; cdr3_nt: TGTGCCAGCAGTTACGCCCTTAGGGGCGAGCAGTACTTC
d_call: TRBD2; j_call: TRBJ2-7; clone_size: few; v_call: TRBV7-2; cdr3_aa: CASSLSFRGGGEQYF; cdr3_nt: TGTGCCAGCAGCTTATCCTTCCGGGGGGGTGGCGAGCAGTACTTC
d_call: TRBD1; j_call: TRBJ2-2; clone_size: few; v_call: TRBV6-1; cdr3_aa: CASSGGTGGYTGELFF; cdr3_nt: TGTGCCAGCAGTGGCGGGACAGGGGGCTACACCGGGGAGCTGTTTTTT
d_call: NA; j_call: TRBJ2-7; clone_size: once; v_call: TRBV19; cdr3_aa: CASSIRGDRQPYEQYF; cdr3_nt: TGTGCCAGTAGTATACGCGGCGACAGGCAACCCTACGAGCAGTACTTC
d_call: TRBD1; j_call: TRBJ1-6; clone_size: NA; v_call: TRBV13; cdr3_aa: CASSPRGQVLEPLHF; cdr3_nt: TGTGCCAGCAGCCCCCGGGGACAGGTGTTGGAACCCCTCCACTTT
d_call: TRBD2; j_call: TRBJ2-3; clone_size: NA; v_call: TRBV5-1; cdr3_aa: CASSLAKIVAGGTTDTQYF; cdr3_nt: TGCGCCAGCAGCTTGGCCAAGATAGTAGCGGGGGGGACCACAGATACGCAGTATTTT
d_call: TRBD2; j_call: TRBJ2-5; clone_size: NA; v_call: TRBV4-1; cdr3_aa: CASSQDPWSGGSQETQYF; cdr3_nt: TGCGCCAGCAGCCAAGATCCCTGGAGCGGGGGGAGTCAAGAGACCCAGTACTTC
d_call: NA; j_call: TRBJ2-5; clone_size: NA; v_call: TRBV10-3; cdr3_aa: CAISESGKGQETQYF; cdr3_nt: TGTGCCATCAGTGAGTCCGGGAAAGGGCAAGAGACCCAGTACTTC
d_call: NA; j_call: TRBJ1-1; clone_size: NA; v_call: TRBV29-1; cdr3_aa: CSVEGNGATEAFF; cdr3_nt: TGCAGCGTTGAGGGGAATGGGGCCACTGAAGCTTTCTTT
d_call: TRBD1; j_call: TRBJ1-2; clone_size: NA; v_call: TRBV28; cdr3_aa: CASSRGQVYGYTF; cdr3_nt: TGTGCCAGCAGCCGGGGACAGGTATATGGCTACACCTTC
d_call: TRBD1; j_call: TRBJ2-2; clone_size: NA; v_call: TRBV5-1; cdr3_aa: CASQTGHTGELFF; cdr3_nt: TGCGCCAGCCAGACAGGGCACACCGGGGAGCTGTTTTTT
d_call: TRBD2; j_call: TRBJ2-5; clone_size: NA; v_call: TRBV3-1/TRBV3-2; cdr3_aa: CASSRRGVQETQYF; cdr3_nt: TGTGCCAGCAGCCGACGGGGGGTCCAAGAGACCCAGTACTTC
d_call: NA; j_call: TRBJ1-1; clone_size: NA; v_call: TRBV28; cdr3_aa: CASSPPGGSTEAFF; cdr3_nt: TGTGCCAGCAGTCCCCCCGGGGGAAGCACTGAAGCTTTCTTT
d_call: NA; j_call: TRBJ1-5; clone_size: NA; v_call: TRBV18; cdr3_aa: CASSPGGGNQPQHF; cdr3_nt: TGTGCCAGCTCACCAGGGGGCGGCAATCAGCCCCAGCATTTT
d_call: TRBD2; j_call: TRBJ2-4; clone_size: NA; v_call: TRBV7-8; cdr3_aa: CASTRLGGATNIQYF; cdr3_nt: TGTGCCAGCACCCGGTTGGGAGGGGCGACAAACATTCAGTACTTC